What follows are 2 T cell receptor beta chains derived from one specimen sequenced in a study of T cells in women clearing cervical HPV infection. The table came from immunoSEQ multiplex PCR; TCRdb's copy has only in-frame clones and leaves some out. The specimen's table records 40,000 to 55,000 clones. Sequenced input: blood buffy coat. Receptors originate from a woman between 18 and 70 years old with a cervical HPV16 infection that either progressed to CIN3+ or cleared (not recorded which).

About this clone: The read terminates 3 residues ahead of where the CDR3 ends, so the germline J gene completes it. This chain links TRBV6-1 with TRBJ1-6, with 8 positions matching TRBD1. The CDR3 covers 16 residues. With V trimmed by 5 bases and J by 4 bases, 7 bases remained unmatched. Per the germline V gene, CDR1 is MNHNS and CDR2 is SASEGT. The CDR3 sequence: CASSQGGDRYNSPLHF. The sequenced CDR3 bases are TGTGCCAGCAGTCAAGGGGGGGACAGGTATAATTCACCC.

As to this clone: The sequenced fragment ends 3 residues before the CDR3 boundary, so the rest is inferred from the germline J gene. The same CDR3 arises from other DNA sequences in this sample as well. The chain has TRBV18 and TRBJ2-1; D remains unclear. Germline V CDR1 and CDR2: KGHSH, LQKENI. The germline V and J ends were trimmed by 4 bases and 0 bases, with 10 bases remaining between them. The CDR3 is 15 amino acids. The CDR3 sequence: CASSLTLSSYNEQFF. Incomplete CDR3 DNA: TGTGCCAGCTCACTTACCCTAAGCTCCTACAATGAG.